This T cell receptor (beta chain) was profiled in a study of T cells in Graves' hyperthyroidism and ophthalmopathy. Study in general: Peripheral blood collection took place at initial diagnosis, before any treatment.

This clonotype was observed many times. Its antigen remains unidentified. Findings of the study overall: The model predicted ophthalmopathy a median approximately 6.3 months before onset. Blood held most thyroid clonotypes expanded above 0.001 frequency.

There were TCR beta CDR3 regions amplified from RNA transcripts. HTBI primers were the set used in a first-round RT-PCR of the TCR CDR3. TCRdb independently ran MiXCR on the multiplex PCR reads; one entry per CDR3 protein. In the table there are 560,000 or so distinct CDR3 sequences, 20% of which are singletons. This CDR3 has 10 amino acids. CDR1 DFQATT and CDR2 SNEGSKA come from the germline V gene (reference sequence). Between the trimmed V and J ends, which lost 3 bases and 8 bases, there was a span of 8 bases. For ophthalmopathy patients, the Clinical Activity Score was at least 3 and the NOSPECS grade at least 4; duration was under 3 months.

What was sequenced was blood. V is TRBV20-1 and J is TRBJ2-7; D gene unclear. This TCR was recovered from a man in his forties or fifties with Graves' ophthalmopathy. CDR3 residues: CSARLEKQYF. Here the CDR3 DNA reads TGCAGTGCTAGGCTCGAGAAGCAGTACTTC.